The sequence of this T cell receptor beta chain was determined in a study of identical twins. The study's findings and limits: The study found excess low generation probability among twin-shared out-of-frame alpha sequences. Model-predicted out-of-frame TCR alpha sharing fell below observed values in monozygotic twins.

This clonotype was detected ten times or more. The antigen remains unidentified. The CDR3 has 15 amino acids. CDR1 and CDR2 (germline): MNHEY, SVGAGI. V dropped 2 bases and J dropped 0; count of bases not matched to a gene: 0. Everyone who donated was a healthy Caucasian. MiXCR was run by TCRdb on the 5' RACE reads, yielding one entry per CDR3 protein. Of more than 1.5 million distinct CDR3 sequences in the sample, around a third were seen once. The source material was cord blood. The sequence came from a newborn girl in good health. The chain carries TRBV6-5 and TRBJ2-2; 7 positions agree with TRBD2. CDR3 sequence reads: CASSYGTTNTGELFF. CDR3 sequence (DNA): TGTGCCAGCAGTTACGGGACTACGAACACCGGGGAGCTGTTTTTT.